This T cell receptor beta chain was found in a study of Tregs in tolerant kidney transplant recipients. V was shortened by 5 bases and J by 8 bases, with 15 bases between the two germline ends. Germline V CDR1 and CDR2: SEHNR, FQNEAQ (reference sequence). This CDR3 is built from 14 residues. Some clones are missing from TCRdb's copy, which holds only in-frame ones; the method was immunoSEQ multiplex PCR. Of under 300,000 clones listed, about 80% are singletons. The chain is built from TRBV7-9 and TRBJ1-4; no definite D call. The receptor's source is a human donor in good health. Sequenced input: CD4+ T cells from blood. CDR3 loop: CASSPSGQGEKLFF. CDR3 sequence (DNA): TGTGCCAGCAGCCCCTCGGGTCAAGGAGAAAAACTGTTTTTT.